Below are 8 T cell receptor beta chains sequenced from a single sample in a study of human T cells and chemical hapten exposure. MiXCR, run by TCRdb on the RACE reads, gives a single entry per CDR3 protein. Among around 130,000 distinct CDR3 sequences, 12% were seen once, and the ten largest hold 1.3% to 1.5%. Time point given: patch test 2, 6 weeks after DPC sensitization. Described treatment: therapeutic diphenylcyclopropenone sensitization with weekly scalp DPC. The specimen was whole blood, collected in connection with sensitization to the hapten diphenylcyclopropenone (DPC). Receptors were obtained from a woman in her 50s with alopecia areata. Some clones in this sample may be carry-over from other donors' samples.

The gene calls are TRBV9 and TRBJ1-6; 11 bases map to TRBD1. The CDR3 has 15 amino acids. From germline, CDR1 is SGDLS and CDR2 YYNGEE. The V segment lost 4 bases and the J segment 6 bases; nucleotides outside the gene matches: 3. The CDR3 protein is CASSTGQGANSPLHF. The CDR3 nucleotides read TGTGCCAGCAGCACAGGACAGGGGGCTAATTCACCCCTCCACTTT.

This chain links TRBV20-1 with TRBJ2-5, with D maybe TRBD2 (5 bases). V lost 3 bases, J lost 3 bases, and 11 bases lay in between. Germline CDR1 is DFQATT and CDR2 is SNEGSKA (reference sequence). The CDR3 length is 13 residues. For the CDR3, the DNA is TGCAGTGCTAGCGGGAAAGCCAAAGAGACCCAGTACTTC. Its protein product is CSASGKAKETQYF.

There are a few counts of this clonotype. V and J are TRBV7-2 and TRBJ2-3; D remains unclear. CDR1 and CDR2 from the germline V gene are SGHTA and FQGNSA. Trimming removed 5 bases from V and 0 bases from J, with 9 bases in between. This CDR3 has 14 amino acids. As DNA, the CDR3 is TGTGCCAGCAGCCCCTCCGTCAGCACAGATACGCAGTATTTT. It encodes CASSPSVSTDTQYF.

In its sample, this clonotype was seen many times. The chain is built from TRBV16 and TRBJ1-4, with D unclear. The CDR3 extends over 15 amino acids. V was cut by 3 bases and J by 5 bases, with 13 bases left in between. Per germline, CDR1 KGHSY and CDR2 FQNENV. The CDR3 sequence: CASSQIRGRNEKLFF. The DNA of the CDR3 is TGTGCCAGCAGCCAGATTAGAGGACGGAATGAAAAACTGTTTTTT.

The chain carries TRBV2 and TRBJ1-1, with 7 bases that match TRBD1. V trimming: 3 bases; J trimming: 7 bases; junction bases outside the gene matches: 8. The V gene's germline CDR1 is SNHLY and CDR2 FYNNEI. The CDR3 sequence is 14 residues long. The CDR3 spells CASSERYRGHEAFF. CDR3 DNA: TGTGCCAGCAGTGAGAGGTACAGGGGCCATGAAGCTTTCTTT. Complete variable domain (other parts from reference TRBV2 and TRBJ1-1): EPEVTQTPSHQVTQMGQEVILRCVPISNHLYFYWYRQILGQKVEFLVSFYNNEISEKSEIFDDQFSVERPDGSNFTLKIRSTKLEDSAMYFCASSERYRGHEAFFGQGTRLTVV.

The chain employs TRBV25-1 and TRBJ2-5; D call uncertain. The CDR3 contains 12 residues. Germline CDR1 reads MGHDK; CDR2 reads SYGVNS. V lost 3 bases and J 9 bases, leaving 11 bases between the germline ends. The CDR3 coding sequence is TGTGCCAGCAGTGACCCCCCCGGACCCCAGTACTTC. Translation gives CASSDPPGPQYF.

This clonotype has only a few counts. This rearrangement joins TRBV7-2 to TRBJ2-6; 10 bases fit TRBD1. With V trimmed by 5 bases and J by 7 bases, 5 bases remained unmatched. This CDR3 has 15 residues. CDR1 SGHTA and CDR2 FQGNSA come from the germline V gene. The CDR3 region is CASSPRDRGANVLTF. For the CDR3, the DNA is TGTGCCAGCAGCCCACGGGACAGGGGAGCCAACGTCCTGACTTTC.

The V and J genes are TRBV12-3 or TRBV12-4 and TRBJ2-1; 7 nucleotides agree with TRBD2. The CDR3 consists of 14 residues. The junction had 2 bases not matched to a gene; V was cut back by 1 base and J by 5 bases. The CDR3 spells CASSLGTRDNEQFF. The CDR3 nucleotides are TGTGCCAGCAGTTTAGGGACTAGGGACAATGAGCAGTTCTTC.